These 21 T cell receptor beta chains share one sample of origin, sequenced in a study of identical twins. Using its own MiXCR run on the 5' RACE reads, TCRdb lists one record per CDR3 protein. The data hold about 570,000 distinct CDR3 sequences, with around 9.6% observed a single time. These data were likewise used in another study, on yellow fever vaccine responses in identical twins.

Sample: PBMCs. These receptors all come from a woman under 30 in good health.

J is TRBJ1-1 and V is TRBV7-6; D uncertain. There are 14 residues in the CDR3. V lost 3 bases and J 1 base, leaving 9 bases between the germline ends. The germline CDR1 and CDR2 sequences are SGHVS and FNYEAQ. The CDR3 loop reads CASSFDGGNTEAFF. Here the CDR3 DNA reads TGTGCCAGCAGCTTCGATGGCGGGAACACTGAAGCTTTCTTT.

Worth noting for this clonotype: Sequence at one end of the junction differs from germline and may be a read error. The chain is built from TRBV3-1 and TRBJ2-1; 8 bases line up with TRBD2. The CDR3 spans 14 residues. CDR1 is LGHDT and CDR2 is YNNKEL in the germline V gene (reference sequence). CDR3 protein: CASSQDLLAGGPVF. As DNA, the CDR3 is TGTGCCAGCAGCCAAGATCTACTGGCGGGGGGTCCGGTCTTC.

This clonotype appeared a few times. This chain uses TRBV4-2 with TRBJ1-5, with 8 bases identical to TRBD1. The CDR3 totals 18 residues. V shed 0 bases and J 4 bases; nucleotides not matched to a gene: 11. The germline gives CDR1 LGHNA, CDR2 YNFKEQ. The CDR3 region has the DNA TGTGCCAGCAGCCAAGATCCAGGCAGGGGGCTTTGGAATCAGCCCCAGCATTTT. It yields the protein CASSQDPGRGLWNQPQHF.

This clonotype was found a few times. The rearrangement links TRBV10-2 to TRBJ2-5; D is perhaps TRBD2 (6 bases). Germline V lookup: CDR1 WSHSY, CDR2 SAAADI. Trimming shortened V by 3 bases and J by 2 bases, and 22 bases separated the two germline ends. The CDR3 totals 18 residues. CDR3 nucleotides: TGCGCCAGCAGTGATGTAACTAGCCCTAGAGGTGGGCAAGAGACCCAGTACTTC. Protein product: CASSDVTSPRGGQETQYF.

This clonotype was counted a few times. J is TRBJ2-3 and V is TRBV7-9; D might be TRBD1 or TRBD2, each matching 6 bases. V was trimmed by 3 bases and J by 4 bases, leaving 14 bases between them. Germline CDR1 reads SEHNR; CDR2 reads FQNEAQ (reference sequence). CDR3 length: 15 amino acids. CDR3 coding DNA: TGTGCCAGCAGCTTGAGGGGGGCACTGGCAGATACGCAGTATTTT. Protein sequence: CASSLRGALADTQYF.

This clonotype has more than one count but fewer than ten. The chain joins TRBV4-1 to TRBJ1-1; possibly TRBD1 for D (5 bases). The V end was cut by 3 bases, the J end by 7 bases, with 15 bases between. This CDR3 has 14 amino acids. Germline CDR1 is MGHRA and CDR2 is YSYEKL. CDR3 DNA sequence: TGCGCCAGCAGCCACCCCGGGACCCGTAATGAAGCTTTCTTT. Encoded protein: CASSHPGTRNEAFF.

This clonotype was seen at least ten times. The chain couples TRBV5-1 to TRBJ2-2; 7 nucleotides align to TRBD1. In germline, CDR1 is SGHRS, CDR2 YFSETQ. V lost 0 bases and J lost 3; bases outside the gene matches: 2. This CDR3 is built from 15 residues. CDR3 nucleotide sequence: TGCGCCAGCAGCTTGGCCACAGGGGACACCGGGGAGCTGTTTTTT. The encoded protein is CASSLATGDTGELFF.

The chain recombines TRBV28 with TRBJ2-7; D tentatively reads TRBD1 or TRBD2 (5 bases each). Germline V gives CDR1 MDHEN, CDR2 SYDVKM. The CDR3 loop spans 13 amino acids. The V gene lost 4 bases and the J gene lost 3 bases, with 10 bases spanning the gap. The CDR3 sequence is CASSSGLLYEQYF. The CDR3 DNA is TGTGCCAGCAGTTCGGGGCTGCTCTACGAGCAGTACTTC.

This clonotype has at least ten counts. The rearrangement links TRBV20-1 to TRBJ2-3; D not certain. CDR3 length: 12 amino acids. V shed 8 bases and J shed 0 bases, with 9 bases lying between them. Germline-derived CDR1 and CDR2 are DFQATT and SNEGSKA (reference sequence). This CDR3 is CSPRGSTDTQYF. The CDR3, as DNA: TGCAGTCCCCGAGGTAGCACAGATACGCAGTATTTT.

The chain has TRBV7-3 and TRBJ2-1; 9 bases align to TRBD2. Germline CDR1 is SGHTA and CDR2 is FQGTGA. The CDR3 is 19 residues long. The J segment lost 9 bases and the V segment lost 4 bases, leaving 22 bases of the junction unmatched. The CDR3 DNA follows: TGTGCCAGCAGCTCCGACCGGGTTTGGCGGGAGGGCCCTCGCAGTGAGCAGTTCTTC. This gives the protein CASSSDRVWREGPRSEQFF.

This clonotype was observed at least ten times. This chain connects TRBV4-3 to TRBJ2-7; possibly TRBD2 for D (5 bases). Trimming took off 0 bases at V and 3 bases at J, with 12 bases between the two ends. Germline assignment: CDR1 LGHNA and CDR2 YSLEER. The CDR3 runs to 15 residues. The CDR3, as DNA: TGCGCCAGCAGCCAAGATCGGGATAGAAGCTACGAGCAGTACTTC. This translates into CASSQDRDRSYEQYF.

This clonotype was recorded a few times. A much larger clone differs from this one at a single base, so this may be a read error. The rearrangement links TRBV27 to TRBJ2-2; no firm D call. The germline V gene has CDR1 MNHEY and CDR2 SMNVEV (reference sequence). This CDR3 region has 13 residues. Trimming pared 5 bases from V and 1 base from J, leaving 5 bases between. CDR3: CASSHLNTGELFF. CDR3 in DNA: TGTGCCAGCAGTCACCTGAACACCGGGGAGCTGTTTTTT.

In this sample, this clonotype turned up many times. Here the CDR3 DNA reads TGTGCCAGCAGTACCCTGGACATATCCTACGAGCAGTACTTC. Protein product: CASSTLDISYEQYF. The chain couples TRBV6-1 to TRBJ2-7; D possibly corresponds to TRBD1 (5 bases). The CDR3 contains 14 residues. V was pared by 5 bases and J by 1 base, with 12 bases between. CDR1 and CDR2 from the germline V gene are MNHNS and SASEGT.

The chain links TRBV7-9 to TRBJ2-3, with TRBD2 matching over 12 bases. Germline V CDR1 and CDR2: SEHNR, FQNEAQ (reference sequence). The V segment lost 5 bases and the J segment 2 bases; nucleotides outside the gene matches: 8. This CDR3 has 17 amino acids. In nucleotides, the CDR3 is TGTGCCAGCAGCCCCCGACTAGCGGGGGAGATCACAGATACGCAGTATTTT. Its translation: CASSPRLAGEITDTQYF.

At least ten counts were recorded for this clonotype. V is TRBV12-3 or TRBV12-4 and J is TRBJ2-4; 9 nucleotides align to TRBD2. The CDR3 covers 15 residues. With 3 bases clipped from V and 6 bases from J, the junction kept 6 bases outside the gene matches. CDR3 protein: CASSFGTSRGNIQYF. DNA for the CDR3: TGTGCCAGCAGTTTTGGGACTAGCAGGGGAAACATTCAGTACTTC.

There are many counts of this clonotype. V and J are TRBV5-1 and TRBJ2-5; D might be TRBD2 (5 bases). The CDR3 consists of 15 residues. V lost 2 bases, J lost 1 base, and 12 bases lay in between. The germline V gene has CDR1 SGHRS and CDR2 YFSETQ. The CDR3: CASSFGILGQETQYF. DNA of the CDR3: TGCGCCAGCAGCTTTGGGATACTAGGCCAAGAGACCCAGTACTTC.

Ten or more counts support this clonotype. This chain uses TRBV20-1 with TRBJ1-5; TRBD1 matches at 8 bases. CDR1 DFQATT and CDR2 SNEGSKA come from the germline V gene (reference sequence). Losses at the gene ends were 6 bases for V and 6 bases for J; bases not matched to a gene: 10. The CDR3 is made up of 14 amino acids. CDR3 region: CSAPSRGLAQPQHF. CDR3 in DNA: TGCAGTGCACCCTCCAGGGGGCTAGCTCAGCCCCAGCATTTT.

Ten or more counts support this clonotype. The CDR3 nucleotides read TGCAGCGTTGAGGGACTAGCGGGAGGTAAAAACATTCAGTACTTC. This encodes CSVEGLAGGKNIQYF. This chain uses TRBV29-1 with TRBJ2-4; TRBD2 agrees at 15 bases. The CDR3 totals 15 residues. V gave up 3 bases and J gave up 4 bases; unmatched junction bases: 1. Germline V lookup: CDR1 SQVTM, CDR2 ANQGSEA.

This chain links TRBV19 with TRBJ2-2; 8 bases agree with TRBD1. CDR3 length equals 16 residues. The trim removed 5 bases at V and 2 bases at J, leaving 7 bases unmatched. Germline V gives CDR1 LNHDA, CDR2 SQIVND (reference sequence). CDR3 loop: CASSPTGGPNTGELFF. In DNA form, the CDR3 reads TGTGCCAGTAGTCCTACAGGGGGACCTAACACCGGGGAGCTGTTTTTT.

This clonotype was picked up a small number of times. The chain has TRBV29-1 and TRBJ2-1, with D perhaps matching TRBD2 (7 bases). CDR3 length: 13 amino acids. Germline V lookup: CDR1 SQVTM, CDR2 ANQGSEA. V was trimmed by 3 bases and J by 5 bases, leaving 11 bases between them. This chain's CDR3 is CSVDRGAHNEQFF. CDR3 nucleotides: TGCAGCGTTGATCGGGGGGCCCACAATGAGCAGTTCTTC.

The chain combines TRBV7-2 with TRBJ2-4; D is tentatively TRBD1 or TRBD2 (7 bases each). Per germline, CDR1 SGHTA and CDR2 FQGNSA. The CDR3 length is 16 residues. The V and J ends lost 4 bases and 6 bases respectively, with 19 bases between them. This CDR3 reads CASSSDRPRGGNIQYF. As DNA, the CDR3 is TGTGCCAGCAGCTCGGACAGGCCGCGCGGGGGAAACATTCAGTACTTC.